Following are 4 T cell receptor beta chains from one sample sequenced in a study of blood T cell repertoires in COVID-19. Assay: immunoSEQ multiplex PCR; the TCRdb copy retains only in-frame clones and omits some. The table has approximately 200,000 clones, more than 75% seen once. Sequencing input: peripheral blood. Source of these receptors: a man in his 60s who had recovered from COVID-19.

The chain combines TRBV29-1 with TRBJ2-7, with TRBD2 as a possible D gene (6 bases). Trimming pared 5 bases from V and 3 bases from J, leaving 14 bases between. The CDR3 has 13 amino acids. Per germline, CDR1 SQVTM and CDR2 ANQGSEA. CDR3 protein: CSVRRGRNYEQYF. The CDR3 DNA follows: TGCAGCGTTAGGAGGGGAAGAAACTACGAGCAGTACTTC.

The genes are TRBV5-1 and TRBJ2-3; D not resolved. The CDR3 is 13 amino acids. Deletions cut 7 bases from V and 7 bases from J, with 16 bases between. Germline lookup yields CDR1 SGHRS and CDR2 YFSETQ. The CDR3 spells CASRSPLAHTQYF. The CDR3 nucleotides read TGCGCCAGCCGTAGCCCCCTTGCGCATACGCAGTATTTT.

The DNA of the CDR3 is TGTGCCAGCTCACGACGAACGGTTCTAGCGGGAGGGGATACGCAGTATTTT. Translating gives CASSRRTVLAGGDTQYF. The chain links TRBV18 to TRBJ2-3, with 12 bases lining up with TRBD2. The CDR3 covers 17 residues. Germline V CDR1 and CDR2: KGHSH, LQKENI. V lost 4 bases and J lost 6; bases outside the gene matches: 11.

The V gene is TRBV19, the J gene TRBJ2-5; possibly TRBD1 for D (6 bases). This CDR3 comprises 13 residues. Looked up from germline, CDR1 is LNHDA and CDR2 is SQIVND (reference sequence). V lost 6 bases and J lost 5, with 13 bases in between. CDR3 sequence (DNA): TGTGCCAGTAGGGACAGATTGACGGAGACCCAGTACTTC. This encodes CASRDRLTETQYF.